The 21 T cell receptor beta chains below were found in one sample sequenced in a study of blood T cells in healthy people across ages. A second PCR, run for 7 to 11 cycles, used a sample-barcoded 5' primer plus a J-beta primer mix. TCRdb reprocessed the 5' RACE reads with MiXCR, giving one entry per CDR3 protein. The sample consists of 790,000 or so distinct CDR3 sequences, less than 60% of them appearing once. The sample taken for sequencing was blood. These receptors were taken from a man aged 80 or over in good health.

For this clonotype: This could be a read error, since a much larger clone is one nucleotide away. This chain joins TRBV4-1 and TRBJ2-7; perhaps TRBD1 as D (6 bases). Germline V CDR1 and CDR2: MGHRA, YSYEKL. V lost 4 bases to trimming and J lost 5 bases, with 18 bases between them. The CDR3 runs 15 residues. In DNA form, the CDR3 reads TGCGCCAGCAGCCTCAGGGGTGACCCTTCGGACGAGCAGTACTTC. This gives the protein CASSLRGDPSDEQYF.

The rearrangement uses TRBV7-2 and TRBJ2-1, with 7 bases lining up with TRBD2. The J call may be wrong; the DNA end is better matched by TRBJ2-7. The CDR3 extends over 16 amino acids. Germline CDR1 reads SGHTA; CDR2 reads FQGNSA. The CDR3 DNA reads as TGTGCCAGCAGCTTACTCGGGGGGTCGAATTACAATGAGCAGTACTTC. This gives the protein CASSLLGGSNYNEQYF.

This clonotype was seen ten or more times. The CDR3, as DNA: TGTGCCAGCAGCTCCTGGACAGGGGATGAAAAACTGTTTTTT. The encoded protein is CASSSWTGDEKLFF. The chain is built from TRBV7-2 and TRBJ1-4, with 9 nucleotides matching TRBD1. In germline, CDR1 is SGHTA, CDR2 FQGNSA. V shed 4 bases, J shed 6 bases, and the junction held 3 bases outside the gene matches. There are 14 residues in the CDR3.

The chain uses TRBV20-1 and TRBJ2-1, with a possible D match to TRBD1 (7 bases). CDR3 length: 13 residues. Germline CDR1 DFQATT, CDR2 SNEGSKA (reference sequence). The V end was cut by 7 bases, the J end by 7 bases, with 17 bases between. The CDR3 is CSVGLPGGNEQFF. DNA of the CDR3: TGCAGTGTCGGACTACCAGGGGGGAATGAGCAGTTCTTC.

The chain uses TRBV9 and TRBJ2-1; 7 bases align to TRBD2. This CDR3 spans 16 amino acids. The trim removed 0 bases at V and 9 bases at J, leaving 12 bases unmatched. Germline V gene lookup returns CDR1 SGDLS and CDR2 YYNGEE. The CDR3 nucleotides are TGTGCCAGCAGCGTAGGGCAGGGAGGGTTCCAAGGTGAGCAGTTCTTC. It yields the protein CASSVGQGGFQGEQFF.

The chain uses TRBV20-1 and TRBJ2-1; a possible D gene is TRBD1 (6 bases). The ends were cut back, 3 bases at V and 2 bases at J, with 14 bases in the middle. Germline assignment: CDR1 DFQATT and CDR2 SNEGSKA (reference sequence). The CDR3 runs 15 residues. The CDR3 sequence is CSASPTGTTYNEQFF. CDR3 DNA: TGCAGTGCTAGCCCCACCGGGACAACCTACAATGAGCAGTTCTTC.

This clonotype was detected a few times. The rearrangement joins TRBV5-1 to TRBJ1-1; D remains ambiguous. The V and J ends lost 0 bases and 6 bases respectively, with 15 bases between them. Germline CDR1 reads SGHRS; CDR2 reads YFSETQ. This CDR3 has 15 residues. The CDR3 sequence: CASSLEALSPPEAFF. The CDR3 bases are TGCGCCAGCAGCTTGGAGGCCCTGAGCCCTCCTGAAGCTTTCTTT.

The rearrangement joins TRBV4-1 to TRBJ2-7, with TRBD2 identical over 7 bases. Germline V CDR1 and CDR2: MGHRA, YSYEKL. J was trimmed by 0 bases and V by 0 bases; bases with no gene match: 5. CDR3 length: 16 amino acids. The CDR3 coding sequence is TGCGCCAGCAGCCAAGATCTTGGGGGGGACTCCTACGAGCAGTACTTC. It is translated as CASSQDLGGDSYEQYF.

This clonotype has more than one count but fewer than ten. The chain joins TRBV6-5 to TRBJ1-2; possible D gene TRBD1, 6 bases. V dropped 5 bases and J dropped 7 bases, with 20 bases sitting between them. CDR1 is MNHEY, CDR2 SVGAGI, per germline. This CDR3 is built from 15 residues. CDR3 nucleotide sequence: TGTGCCAGCAGTAAAGAGTACAGGGCGGCGGCTGGCTACACCTTC. Encoded protein: CASSKEYRAAAGYTF.

This clonotype was counted ten times or more. The chain carries TRBV5-1 and TRBJ2-3; 9 nucleotides align to TRBD1. With 3 bases clipped from V and 0 bases from J, the junction kept 2 bases outside the gene matches. There are 15 residues in the CDR3. Germline CDR1 SGHRS, CDR2 YFSETQ. The CDR3: CASSWGTGSTDTQYF. In nucleotides, the CDR3 is TGCGCCAGCAGCTGGGGGACAGGGAGCACAGATACGCAGTATTTT. Full variable domain (remainder filled in from reference TRBV5-1 and TRBJ2-3): KAGVTQTPRYLIKTRGQQVTLSCSPISGHRSVSWYQQTPGQGLQFLFEYFSETQRNKGNFPGRFSGRQFSNSRSEMNVSTLELGDSALYLCASSWGTGSTDTQYFGPGTRLTVL.

The table lists this clonotype with many counts. This sequence joins TRBV29-1 and TRBJ2-7, with D possibly being TRBD1 (5 bases). V lost 5 bases to trimming and J lost 0 bases, with 11 bases between them. This CDR3 has 13 amino acids. Per germline, CDR1 SQVTM and CDR2 ANQGSEA. The CDR3 bases are TGCAGCGTTTTACAGGCGAGCTCCTACGAGCAGTACTTC. Translation: CSVLQASSYEQYF.

The chain recombines TRBV20-1 with TRBJ2-4; 7 nucleotides line up with TRBD1. CDR1 is DFQATT, CDR2 SNEGSKA, per germline (reference sequence). The CDR3 covers 17 residues. The junction had 15 bases not matched to a gene; V was cut back by 5 bases and J by 2 bases. Here the CDR3 reads CSAPPRSGGFTKNIQYF. The CDR3, as DNA: TGCAGTGCTCCACCCCGGTCAGGGGGTTTCACCAAAAACATTCAGTACTTC.

The chain uses TRBV12-3 or TRBV12-4 and TRBJ2-7; tentative D call: TRBD2 (6 bases). The J call may be in error: the DNA end matches TRBJ2-5 better. The CDR3 is made up of 14 amino acids. Here the CDR3 reads CASSLVVMGGTQYF. The CDR3 DNA reads TGTGCCAGCAGTTTAGTGGTGATGGGGGGGACCCAGTACTTC.

This rearrangement joins TRBV10-2 to TRBJ2-7; unclear D gene. Germline CDR1 WSHSY, CDR2 SAAADI. V lost 5 bases and J 7 bases, leaving 9 bases between the germline ends. This CDR3 is built from 11 residues. This chain's CDR3 is CASSQSNEQYF. The CDR3 bases are TGCGCCAGCAGTCAAAGCAATGAGCAGTACTTC.

CDR3 loop: CASRGTSGSGETQYF. DNA of the CDR3: TGTGCCAGCAGGGGGACTAGCGGGAGTGGAGAGACCCAGTACTTC. The chain couples TRBV28 to TRBJ2-7; TRBD2 matches at 14 bases. The J call is in doubt because the DNA end fits TRBJ2-5 better. The CDR3 contains 15 residues. Germline-derived CDR1 and CDR2 are MDHEN and SYDVKM.

The chain is built from TRBV6-4 and TRBJ2-1; TRBD2 might be the D (5 bases). V lost 6 bases and J lost 9, with 15 bases in between. Germline values: CDR1 MRHNA, CDR2 SNTAGT. There are 13 residues in the CDR3. The CDR3 reads CASSRDYHGEQFF. CDR3 nucleotides: TGTGCCAGCAGCCGCGACTACCACGGTGAGCAGTTCTTC.

V is TRBV18 and J is TRBJ2-5; D possibly corresponds to TRBD2 (5 bases). The J call may be mistaken, given a closer DNA end match to TRBJ2-7. The length of the CDR3 is 14 residues. Per germline, CDR1 KGHSH and CDR2 LQKENI. In DNA, the CDR3 is TGTGCCAGCTCAGATTCCGACCGGGGCTACGAGCAGTACTTC. Translated: CASSDSDRGYEQYF.

The chain recombines TRBV6-4 with TRBJ1-4; D is unclear. Looked up from germline, CDR1 is MRHNA and CDR2 is SNTAGT. The CDR3 loop spans 15 amino acids. The ends were cut back, 0 bases at V and 3 bases at J, with 8 bases in the middle. The CDR3 spells CASSDSGGSNEKLFF. The CDR3 DNA reads as TGTGCCAGCAGTGACTCAGGAGGATCTAATGAAAAACTGTTTTTT.

V and J are TRBV4-2 and TRBJ2-3; the D is unclear. V was clipped by 0 bases and J by 5 bases, with 15 bases between them. CDR1 is LGHNA, CDR2 YNFKEQ, per germline. The CDR3 runs to 16 residues. The CDR3 reads CASSQDAGSKRDTQYF. DNA of the CDR3: TGTGCCAGCAGCCAAGATGCCGGTAGTAAAAGAGATACGCAGTATTTT.

The chain recombines TRBV20-1 with TRBJ2-2; 7 bases agree with TRBD2. From germline, CDR1 is DFQATT and CDR2 SNEGSKA (reference sequence). The CDR3 sequence is 12 residues long. CDR3 sequence (DNA): TGCAGGCCCCGGGGGGACACCGGGGAGCTGTTTTTT. Encoded protein: CRPRGDTGELFF.

The chain carries TRBV30 and TRBJ2-5; D is unclear. The tail of the sequence fits TRBJ2-7 better, so the J call may be wrong. The CDR3 sequence is 13 residues long. The germline V gene encodes CDR1 GTSNPN and CDR2 SVGIG (reference sequence). DNA of the CDR3: TGTGCCTGGAGTAGACCCCTCGCACACGAGCAGTACTTC. The encoded protein is CAWSRPLAHEQYF.